The 29 T cell receptor beta chains reported below all come from one sample, sequenced in a study of blood T cells in healthy people across ages (dated by TCRdb to about 2015). Library method: 5' RACE. Instrument used: Illumina HiSeq 2500. A second PCR of about 6 to 12 cycles was run with a J-beta primer mix and a sample-barcoded 5' primer. TCRdb itself trimmed the public reads at Q25 with fastp, ran MiXCR and retained productive beta chains. Rows are unified per CDR3 protein, each entry keeping the most common DNA and genes. Within this sample are 1.5 million to 2 million distinct CDR3 sequences, with approximately 30% of them counted one time only. The ten top clones hold roughly 8% of the sample. The specimen sequenced was blood. Receptor source: a woman aged 25-40 years in good health.

This clonotype was observed a handful of times. This rearrangement joins TRBV28 to TRBJ1-5; D gene uncertain. The CDR3 has 13 amino acids. V gave up 6 bases and J gave up 5 bases, with 11 bases separating them. Germline CDR1 MDHEN, CDR2 SYDVKM. CDR3 DNA: TGTGCCAGCAGCAACGGTGGTCATCAGCCCCAGCATTTT. The encoded protein is CASSNGGHQPQHF. The full variable domain, completed using reference TRBV28 and TRBJ1-5, is DVKVTQSSRYLVKRTGEKVFLECVQDMDHENMFWYRQDPGLGLRLIYFSYDVKMKEKGDIPEGYSVSREKKERFSLILESASTNQTSMYLCASSNGGHQPQHFGDGTRLSIL.

There are a few counts of this clonotype. The chain recombines TRBV24-1 with TRBJ2-1; 7 nucleotides match TRBD1. In germline, CDR1 is KGHDR, CDR2 SFDVKD. V trimming: 3 bases; J trimming: 10 bases; junction bases outside the gene matches: 14. The CDR3 contains 16 residues. CDR3 loop: CATSDRGAGTEGEQFF. Here the CDR3 DNA reads TGTGCCACCAGTGATAGAGGTGCCGGGACAGAAGGGGAGCAGTTCTTC.

This clonotype was observed many times. The chain combines TRBV6-6 with TRBJ2-7; maybe TRBD2 (5 bases). Trimming pared 6 bases from V and 0 bases from J, leaving 15 bases between. This CDR3 is 15 amino acids long. Germline CDR1 MNHNY, CDR2 SVGAGI (reference sequence). CDR3 bases: TGTGCCAGCAGCCGACACGGAGAGGGCTCCTACGAGCAGTACTTC. Protein product: CASSRHGEGSYEQYF.

To note about this clonotype: The junction shows a germline mismatch at one end, possibly a read error. V and J are TRBV28 and TRBJ2-7, with 8 bases lining up with TRBD1. CDR1 is MDHEN, CDR2 SYDVKM, per germline. This CDR3 has 14 amino acids. The CDR3: CAGRRQGTSYEQYF. CDR3 bases: TGTGCCGGCAGACGACAGGGGACCTCCTACGAGCAGTACTTC.

This rearrangement joins TRBV12-3 or TRBV12-4 to TRBJ2-5, with a weak D call TRBD1 (6 bases). V lost 3 bases, J lost 3 bases, and 11 bases lay in between. The CDR3 is 14 residues long. The CDR3 nucleotides read TGTGCCAGCAGTTTCGGGGACAAGGAAGAGACCCAGTACTTC. It encodes CASSFGDKEETQYF.

This clonotype was seen at least ten times. The chain recombines TRBV12-3 or TRBV12-4 with TRBJ2-1, with D perhaps TRBD2 (6 bases). V was cut by 2 bases and J by 2 bases, with 10 bases left in between. The CDR3 has 15 amino acids. The CDR3 is CASSLHGSPYNEQFF. DNA for the CDR3: TGTGCCAGCAGTTTACACGGGAGCCCCTACAATGAGCAGTTCTTC.

The J gene is TRBJ2-2, the V gene TRBV5-1; D remains unclear. Germline V lookup: CDR1 SGHRS, CDR2 YFSETQ. The CDR3 length is 15 residues. V was trimmed by 0 bases and J by 4 bases, leaving 10 bases between them. For the CDR3, the DNA is TGCGCCAGCAGCTTGGGCCAGTTGGGCACCGGGGAGCTGTTTTTT. It translates to CASSLGQLGTGELFF.

This clonotype was seen a single time. A read error may produce the germline difference seen at one junction end. The rearrangement uses TRBV12-3 or TRBV12-4 and TRBJ2-7, with D unresolved. The CDR3 has 13 amino acids. CDR3 region: CVSSLSPSYEQYF. The CDR3 DNA sequence: TGTGTCAGCAGTTTATCCCCCTCCTACGAGCAGTACTTC.

This clonotype was counted once. The chain joins TRBV7-3 to TRBJ2-5; 9 bases are shared with TRBD2. After removal of 1 base from V and 0 bases from J, the junction contained 9 bases not matched to a gene. Looked up from germline, CDR1 is SGHTA and CDR2 is FQGTGA. The CDR3 has 18 amino acids. The CDR3 spells CASSLKAGGPLYQETQYF. CDR3 coding DNA: TGTGCCAGCAGCTTAAAGGCGGGGGGGCCTCTGTACCAAGAGACCCAGTACTTC.

In DNA form, the CDR3 reads TGTGCCAGCAGCCAAAGGGACAGGAATACTGAGCAGTTCTTC. Its translation: CASSQRDRNTEQFF. V usage is TRBV3-1 and J usage is TRBJ2-1; 8 positions agree with TRBD1. Per germline, CDR1 LGHDT and CDR2 YNNKEL (reference sequence). Trimming at V came to 2 bases and at J to 9 bases, leaving 6 bases not matched to a gene. The CDR3 loop spans 14 amino acids.

This clonotype was seen many times. The J gene is TRBJ2-7, the V gene TRBV12-3 or TRBV12-4, with 10 bases that match TRBD1. Trimming cost V 6 bases and J 6 bases; bases outside gene matches: 5. The CDR3 runs 13 residues. CDR3 in amino acids: CASRGTGEVEQYF. The CDR3 nucleotides are TGTGCCAGCAGGGGGACAGGGGAGGTCGAGCAGTACTTC.

In its sample, this clonotype was seen many times. Germline and junction disagree at one end, which may indicate a read error. V usage is TRBV4-1 and J usage is TRBJ2-3; the match to TRBD1 covers 8 bases. CDR1 MGHRA and CDR2 YSYEKL come from the germline V gene. CDR3 length: 13 residues. This CDR3 reads CASSQDRVDTQYF. DNA of the CDR3: TGTGCCAGCAGCCAGGACAGGGTTGATACGCAGTATTTT.

The DNA for the CDR3 is TGCAGTGCTAGAGAGACAGGGGCTAATAGCAATCAGCCCCAGCATTTT. Protein: CSARETGANSNQPQHF. The chain has TRBV20-1 and TRBJ1-5; TRBD1 agrees at 8 bases. The CDR3 length is 16 residues. From germline, CDR1 is DFQATT and CDR2 SNEGSKA (reference sequence). Trimming took 0 bases from V and 0 from J; bases not matched to a gene: 4.

V gene TRBV7-9 combines with J gene TRBJ2-2; a possible D gene is TRBD2 (6 bases). The CDR3 is made up of 14 amino acids. Trimming removed 1 base at V and 6 bases at J, with 9 bases between. Per germline, CDR1 SEHNR and CDR2 FQNEAQ (reference sequence). The CDR3 protein is CASSLGGDAGELFF. The CDR3 coding sequence is TGTGCCAGCAGCTTAGGGGGGGACGCCGGGGAGCTGTTTTTT.

This clonotype was seen a few times. The gene calls are TRBV20-1 and TRBJ1-5, with 7 bases fitting TRBD1. Trimming took 1 base from V and 3 from J; bases not matched to a gene: 3. The CDR3 contains 14 residues. The V gene's germline CDR1 is DFQATT and CDR2 SNEGSKA (reference sequence). DNA for the CDR3: TGCAGTGCTAGAGCAGGGGGACCCAATCAGCCCCAGCATTTT. Translating it yields CSARAGGPNQPQHF.

This clonotype was observed a few times. The chain uses TRBV28 and TRBJ2-4, with D possibly TRBD2 on 6 matching bases. Germline CDR1 is MDHEN and CDR2 is SYDVKM. The CDR3 spans 16 residues. V gave up 3 bases and J gave up 2 bases, with 14 bases separating them. The CDR3 is CASSFLGRGTKNIQYF. The CDR3 coding sequence is TGTGCCAGCAGTTTTTTAGGACGGGGGACCAAAAACATTCAGTACTTC. Full variable domain (rest looked up from reference TRBV28 and TRBJ2-4): DVKVTQSSRYLVKRTGEKVFLECVQDMDHENMFWYRQDPGLGLRLIYFSYDVKMKEKGDIPEGYSVSREKKERFSLILESASTNQTSMYLCASSFLGRGTKNIQYFGAGTRLSVL.

Concerning this clonotype: This may stem from a read error, because a much larger clone lies one nucleotide away. The CDR3 does not close with the conserved phenylalanine or tryptophan, likely indicating a read error. The chain combines TRBV20-1 with TRBJ2-7, with D unclear. Trimming removed 4 bases at V and 2 bases at J, with 15 bases between. CDR1 is DFQATT, CDR2 SNEGSKA, per germline (reference sequence). This CDR3 comprises 14 residues. CDR3 DNA sequence: TGCAGTGCTATAGTCCAGGAAGGGCCCTACGAGCAGTACTCC. Encoded protein: CSAIVQEGPYEQYS.

The chain links TRBV20-1 to TRBJ1-1, with D uncertain. This CDR3 comprises 14 residues. The germline gives CDR1 DFQATT, CDR2 SNEGSKA (reference sequence). V gave up 6 bases and J gave up 4 bases, with 18 bases separating them. The CDR3 DNA reads as TGCAGTGCGCCTCTCCGGTGGGTGGGCACTGAAGCTTTCTTT. Translation: CSAPLRWVGTEAFF.

The genes are TRBV28 and TRBJ1-2, with TRBD1 matching over 7 bases. CDR3 length equals 15 residues. CDR1 is MDHEN and CDR2 is SYDVKM in the germline V gene. After removal of 5 bases from V and 0 bases from J, the junction contained 6 bases not matched to a gene. The CDR3 region has the DNA TGTGCCAGCAGTCCGCGGGACAGTCCTAACTATGGCTACACCTTC. It translates to CASSPRDSPNYGYTF.

This clonotype has a count of ten or more. This chain uses TRBV18 with TRBJ2-5; D is possibly TRBD2 (6 bases). Germline V gives CDR1 KGHSH, CDR2 LQKENI. This CDR3 spans 14 amino acids. V shed 8 bases and J shed 2 bases, with 15 bases lying between them. The CDR3 reads CASSYPGRQETQYF. The DNA for the CDR3 is TGTGCCAGCAGTTATCCCGGGAGACAAGAGACCCAGTACTTC.

Comment on this clonotype: One base away lies a much larger clone, so this may be a sequencing read error. The chain has TRBV9 and TRBJ1-2, with 8 bases that match TRBD1. In germline, CDR1 is SGDLS, CDR2 YYNGEE. The CDR3 is 14 amino acids. The CDR3 coding sequence is TGTGTCAGCAGCGTCGGGACAGGCGGTTTTGACTACACCTTC. Its translation is CVSSVGTGGFDYTF.

This clonotype showed up many times. The rearrangement links TRBV20-1 to TRBJ2-7; tentative D call: TRBD2 (6 bases). Germline CDR1 and CDR2: DFQATT and SNEGSKA (reference sequence). CDR3 length: 12 amino acids. V gave up 6 bases and J gave up 6 bases, with 15 bases separating them. The CDR3 bases are TGCAGTGCCGCGACTAGTTATGGCGAGCAGTACTTC. Amino acid sequence: CSAATSYGEQYF.

Written as DNA, the CDR3 is TGTGCCACCAGCAGATCACCGGGCTTGCAGTACTTC. Residues: CATSRSPGLQYF. V usage is TRBV15 and J usage is TRBJ2-7; D not certain. This CDR3 spans 12 amino acids. Germline V gives CDR1 LNHNV, CDR2 YYDKDF (reference sequence). V was cut by 2 bases and J by 9 bases, with 11 bases left in between.

The sample holds many counts of this clonotype. The chain uses TRBV7-8 and TRBJ2-6, with TRBD1 as a possible D gene (5 bases). V lost 5 bases and J 1 base, leaving 15 bases between the germline ends. This CDR3 has 17 residues. CDR1 is SGHVS and CDR2 is FQNEAQ in the germline V gene. CDR3 DNA sequence: TGTGCCAGCAGCGGGGCCCCTAAGAGATCTGGGGCCAACGTCCTGACTTTC. Protein: CASSGAPKRSGANVLTF.

There are many counts of this clonotype. The J gene is TRBJ1-2, the V gene TRBV27; the D is unclear. The CDR3 runs to 13 residues. The V end lost 6 bases, the J end lost 8 bases, and 16 bases lay between the germline ends. Germline values: CDR1 MNHEY, CDR2 SMNVEV (reference sequence). This chain's CDR3 is CASRPSDSEGYTF. In DNA, the CDR3 is TGTGCCAGCAGACCGAGCGACTCAGAGGGCTACACCTTC.

This clonotype has only a few counts. V usage is TRBV14 and J usage is TRBJ1-1; no reliable D call. The V gene's germline CDR1 is SGHDN and CDR2 FVKESK. This CDR3 has 15 residues. V lost 4 bases to trimming and J lost 3 bases, with 15 bases between them. CDR3 DNA: TGTGCCAGCAGCCCCGGAGGTAGGGTGTACACTGAAGCTTTCTTT. Translating it yields CASSPGGRVYTEAFF.

This clonotype was detected many times. Germline and junction disagree at one end, which may indicate a read error. The genes are TRBV5-1 and TRBJ2-3; 9 nucleotides line up with TRBD2. The CDR3 spans 14 residues. Germline CDR1 SGHRS, CDR2 YFSETQ. The CDR3 coding sequence is TGTGCCAGCAGCTTAGCGGGAGCCACAGATACGCAGTATTTT. This sequence encodes CASSLAGATDTQYF.

The rearrangement joins TRBV4-3 to TRBJ1-4, with TRBD1 as a possible D gene (6 bases). Germline CDR1 is LGHNA and CDR2 is YSLEER. The CDR3 has 14 residues. The V gene lost 0 bases and the J gene lost 8 bases, with 10 bases spanning the gap. CDR3 sequence (DNA): TGCGCCAGCAGCCAAGAACAGGGACCCGAAAAACTGTTTTTT. This sequence encodes CASSQEQGPEKLFF.

This clonotype was recorded once. The chain uses TRBV6-1 and TRBJ1-5; D is unresolved. Trimming left V 6 bases short and J 9 bases short, with 12 bases between. The CDR3 has 12 amino acids. Germline V gene lookup returns CDR1 MNHNS and CDR2 SASEGT. This CDR3 is CASRPPGWPQHF. CDR3 in DNA: TGTGCCAGCAGGCCCCCCGGGTGGCCCCAGCATTTT.